A single sample is the source of the 27 T cell receptor beta chains below, sequenced in a study of spatial heterogeneity in lung cancer. The time point here: sample taken at primary tumor resection. TCRdb recomputed calls from the 5' RACE reads with MiXCR, one row per CDR3 protein. The data contain some 23,000 distinct CDR3 sequences, 7% of them singletons. The material sequenced was PBMCs, taken at surgery. The receptor set was obtained from a male donor with early-stage non-small cell lung cancer.

This clonotype was found many times. The rearrangement joins TRBV12-3 or TRBV12-4 to TRBJ1-6, with TRBD1 as a possible D gene (5 bases). The germline V and J ends were trimmed by 6 bases and 6 bases, with 15 bases remaining between them. There are 15 residues in the CDR3. The CDR3 DNA reads TGTGCCAGCAGCCTTCCAGGGTCTCCTAATTCACCCCTCCACTTT. Its translation: CASSLPGSPNSPLHF.

There are many counts of this clonotype. CDR3 bases: TGCGCCAGCAGCTATAGCGGGGGACGGGATACGCAGTATTTT. Protein sequence: CASSYSGGRDTQYF. The chain joins TRBV5-1 to TRBJ2-3; 9 bases are a match to TRBD2. The CDR3 covers 14 residues. V dropped 3 bases and J dropped 6; count of bases not matched to a gene: 5. Per the germline V gene, CDR1 is SGHRS and CDR2 is YFSETQ.

This clonotype was detected ten times or more. The rearrangement uses TRBV5-6 and TRBJ2-2; perhaps TRBD2 as D (5 bases). CDR3 length: 15 residues. With 4 bases removed from V and 1 base from J, the gap between germline ends came to 11 bases. Germline CDR1 is SGHDT and CDR2 is YYEEEE. CDR3 amino acids: CASSAGFKNTGELFF. For the CDR3, the DNA is TGTGCCAGCAGCGCGGGTTTTAAGAACACCGGGGAGCTGTTTTTT.

This clonotype was counted many times. The chain uses TRBV30 and TRBJ2-7, with a possible D match to TRBD1 (5 bases). The CDR3 totals 13 residues. Germline V lookup: CDR1 GTSNPN, CDR2 SVGIG (reference sequence). V lost 3 bases and J lost 3, with 12 bases in between. CDR3 DNA: TGTGCCTGGAGCGAGGACATACTCTACGAGCAGTACTTC. Translation gives CAWSEDILYEQYF.

This clonotype has at least ten counts. The chain links TRBV20-1 to TRBJ2-3; D not resolved. CDR3 length: 13 residues. Germline V gene sequence: CDR1 DFQATT, CDR2 SNEGSKA (reference sequence). Trimming took off 3 bases at V and 1 base at J, with 8 bases between the two ends. CDR3 sequence reads: CSARIDGTDTQYF. The CDR3 nucleotides read TGCAGTGCTAGGATTGATGGCACAGATACGCAGTATTTT.

The chain links TRBV7-2 to TRBJ2-4; D remains ambiguous. CDR1 and CDR2 (germline): SGHTA, FQGNSA. This CDR3 is built from 15 residues. Trimming took off 1 base at V and 1 base at J, with 8 bases between the two ends. The CDR3 region has the DNA TGTGCCAGCAGCTTAGACACAGCGGCCAAAAACATTCAGTACTTC. Protein product: CASSLDTAAKNIQYF.

This clonotype was detected ten times or more. The CDR3, as DNA: TGTGCCAGCAGTGAAAGGGACAGGACCCTCAATGAGCAGTTCTTC. It is translated as CASSERDRTLNEQFF. The chain has TRBV2 and TRBJ2-1; 8 bases align to TRBD1. CDR3 length equals 15 residues. Germline-derived CDR1 and CDR2 are SNHLY and FYNNEI. The V segment lost 2 bases and the J segment 6 bases; nucleotides outside the gene matches: 6.

This clonotype was observed at least ten times. The chain couples TRBV29-1 to TRBJ2-3; perhaps TRBD2 as D (6 bases). Trimming cost V 6 bases and J 2 bases, with 15 bases left between them. There are 14 residues in the CDR3. The germline CDR1 and CDR2 sequences are SQVTM and ANQGSEA. In DNA form, the CDR3 reads TGCAGCGTGTCCATGTTAGCGGACACAGATACGCAGTATTTT. Translation gives CSVSMLADTDTQYF.

This clonotype has ten or more counts. The chain carries TRBV4-3 and TRBJ2-1, with D perhaps TRBD1 or TRBD2 (5 bases each). The length of the CDR3 is 13 residues. CDR1 LGHNA and CDR2 YSLEER come from the germline V gene. Trimming took off 3 bases at V and 4 bases at J, with 7 bases between the two ends. For the CDR3, the DNA is TGCGCCAGCAGCCAGGGGGATTACAATGAGCAGTTCTTC. Its protein is CASSQGDYNEQFF.

This clonotype was counted many times. The chain joins TRBV3-1 to TRBJ2-3; D is possibly TRBD1 or TRBD2 (5 bases each). This CDR3 comprises 14 residues. In germline, CDR1 is LGHDT, CDR2 YNNKEL (reference sequence). Trimming cost V 4 bases and J 5 bases, with 13 bases left between them. The CDR3 coding sequence is TGTGCCAGCAGCCCTCGGGACCGAGAAGATACGCAGTATTTT. This sequence encodes CASSPRDREDTQYF.

This clonotype was seen many times. The chain couples TRBV5-3 to TRBJ2-1, with D unresolved. TRBV5-3 is an open reading frame whose function is uncertain. V lost 4 bases, J lost 2 bases, and 16 bases lay in between. The CDR3 consists of 16 residues. The CDR3 DNA sequence: TGTGCCAGAAGCACCACGGCTGGGTACCCCTACAATGAGCAGTTCTTC. Translated: CARSTTAGYPYNEQFF.

This clonotype was picked up a small number of times. The rearrangement joins TRBV19 to TRBJ2-1; 9 bases are shared with TRBD2. V dropped 7 bases and J dropped 7; count of bases not matched to a gene: 8. Looked up from germline, CDR1 is LNHDA and CDR2 is SQIVND (reference sequence). The CDR3 has 14 residues. In DNA, the CDR3 is TGTGCCAGTAATGCGGGAGGGACCTTAAATGAGCAGTTCTTC. Residues: CASNAGGTLNEQFF.

The chain's CDR3 is CASSGQGAGGELFF. The DNA of the CDR3 is TGTGCCAGCAGCGGACAGGGGGCTGGCGGGGAGCTGTTTTTT. The chain has TRBV7-2 and TRBJ2-2; 11 nucleotides match TRBD1. Per the germline V gene, CDR1 is SGHTA and CDR2 is FQGNSA. Trimming at V came to 5 bases and at J to 7 bases, leaving 3 bases not matched to a gene. The CDR3 contains 14 residues.

At least ten counts were recorded for this clonotype. The chain uses TRBV29-1 and TRBJ2-5, with D perhaps TRBD2 (6 bases). CDR3 length equals 12 residues. CDR1 is SQVTM, CDR2 ANQGSEA, per germline. Deletions cut 5 bases from V and 2 bases from J, with 9 bases between. As DNA, the CDR3 is TGCAGCGTTTTGGGACTGCAAGAGACCCAGTACTTC. Its protein product is CSVLGLQETQYF.

Only a few counts were recorded for this clonotype. This sequence joins TRBV4-1 and TRBJ2-3; D is undetermined. With 0 bases removed from V and 2 bases from J, the gap between germline ends came to 6 bases. This CDR3 region has 14 residues. CDR1 is MGHRA, CDR2 YSYEKL, per germline. The CDR3 protein is CASSQEEPTDTQYF. CDR3 DNA: TGCGCCAGCAGCCAAGAAGAACCCACAGATACGCAGTATTTT.

This clonotype was observed at least ten times. The genes are TRBV12-3 or TRBV12-4 and TRBJ1-1, with a tentative D call TRBD1 (6 bases). The length of the CDR3 is 13 residues. V lost 6 bases to trimming and J lost 7 bases, with 15 bases between them. In DNA, the CDR3 is TGTGCCAGCAGCCTCAGGGGCCGTGATGAAGCTTTCTTT. Its translation: CASSLRGRDEAFF.

The chain joins TRBV4-2 to TRBJ2-2, with 11 bases identical to TRBD2. Losses at the gene ends were 1 base for V and 1 base for J; bases not matched to a gene: 8. From germline, CDR1 is LGHNA and CDR2 YNFKEQ. The CDR3 covers 19 residues. The DNA of the CDR3 is TGTGCCAGCAGCCAAGGCCCCTCTAGCGGGGGGATGAACACCGGGGAGCTGTTTTTT. This gives the protein CASSQGPSSGGMNTGELFF.

By frequency in the sample, this clonotype is medium-sized. This chain links TRBV10-3 with TRBJ2-7; 10 bases line up with TRBD1. The V gene's germline CDR1 is ENHRY and CDR2 SYGVKD. V lost 5 bases, J lost 4 bases, and 2 bases stayed unmatched. The CDR3 is 13 amino acids. The CDR3: CAISKGQGYEQYF. The CDR3 coding sequence is TGTGCCATCAGTAAGGGACAGGGGTACGAGCAGTACTTC.

In this sample, this clonotype turned up many times. The chain joins TRBV7-8 to TRBJ1-6; 9 bases are shared with TRBD1. V trimming: 1 base; J trimming: 10 bases; junction bases outside the gene matches: 2. The CDR3 extends over 14 amino acids. CDR1 and CDR2 from the germline V gene are SGHVS and FQNEAQ. The CDR3 bases are TGTGCCAGCAGCTTAGACAGGGGGCACTCACCCCTCCACTTT. Translation: CASSLDRGHSPLHF.

This clonotype has ten or more counts. V usage is TRBV28 and J usage is TRBJ2-2; D possibly corresponds to TRBD2 (5 bases). The CDR3 consists of 13 residues. Trimming shortened V by 8 bases and J by 4 bases, and 11 bases separated the two germline ends. Germline V gives CDR1 MDHEN, CDR2 SYDVKM. CDR3 coding DNA: TGTGCCAGCTGGGTGGAGGCCACCGGGGAGCTGTTTTTT. Amino acid sequence: CASWVEATGELFF. The full variable domain, completed using reference TRBV28 and TRBJ2-2, is DVKVTQSSRYLVKRTGEKVFLECVQDMDHENMFWYRQDPGLGLRLIYFSYDVKMKEKGDIPEGYSVSREKKERFSLILESASTNQTSMYLCASWVEATGELFFGEGSRLTVL.

The V gene is TRBV5-1, the J gene TRBJ1-2, with D perhaps matching TRBD1 (5 bases). Per the germline V gene, CDR1 is SGHRS and CDR2 is YFSETQ. This CDR3 region has 14 residues. Trimming left V 1 base short and J 6 bases short, with 13 bases between. The CDR3 here is CASSLLGDTDGYTF. The CDR3, as DNA: TGCGCCAGCAGCTTGTTGGGGGATACAGATGGCTACACCTTC. Full variable domain (remainder filled in from reference TRBV5-1 and TRBJ1-2): KAGVTQTPRYLIKTRGQQVTLSCSPISGHRSVSWYQQTPGQGLQFLFEYFSETQRNKGNFPGRFSGRQFSNSRSEMNVSTLELGDSALYLCASSLLGDTDGYTFGSGTRLTVV.

This clonotype was seen at least ten times. V usage is TRBV5-1 and J usage is TRBJ1-1; TRBD1 matches at 8 bases. This CDR3 has 13 residues. V lost 5 bases, J lost 7 bases, and 7 bases stayed unmatched. Germline assignment: CDR1 SGHRS and CDR2 YFSETQ. The CDR3 DNA reads as TGCGCCAGCAGATACACAGGGGGGCTTGAAGCTTTCTTT. The encoded protein is CASRYTGGLEAFF.

The chain employs TRBV9 and TRBJ2-3; TRBD2 agrees at 9 bases. The CDR3 sequence is 20 residues long. V shed 0 bases, J shed 2 bases, and the junction held 16 bases outside the gene matches. Germline V gene lookup returns CDR1 SGDLS and CDR2 YYNGEE. CDR3 protein: CASSVVGELAGPVSTDTQYF. The CDR3 DNA is TGTGCCAGCAGCGTAGTAGGGGAGCTAGCGGGACCGGTATCCACAGATACGCAGTATTTT.

This chain links TRBV5-1 with TRBJ1-5; D uncertain. The V end was cut by 0 bases, the J end by 3 bases, with 4 bases between. The CDR3 totals 13 residues. Germline V gives CDR1 SGHRS, CDR2 YFSETQ. The CDR3 DNA reads TGCGCCAGCAGCTTGGACATCAATCAGCCCCAGCATTTT. Residues: CASSLDINQPQHF.

This clonotype has ten or more counts. This sequence joins TRBV7-8 and TRBJ2-3; no clear D gene. CDR3 length: 14 residues. V gave up 3 bases and J gave up 0 bases, with 7 bases separating them. CDR1 is SGHVS and CDR2 is FQNEAQ in the germline V gene. CDR3 sequence reads: CASSLAGSTDTQYF. CDR3 sequence (DNA): TGTGCCAGCAGCTTGGCCGGGAGCACAGATACGCAGTATTTT.

This clonotype has at least ten counts. This rearrangement joins TRBV4-1 to TRBJ2-1; 11 bases align to TRBD2. The CDR3 runs to 16 residues. The V gene's germline CDR1 is MGHRA and CDR2 YSYEKL. V shed 0 bases and J 12 bases; nucleotides not matched to a gene: 10. CDR3 DNA sequence: TGCGCCAGCAGCCAAGATGGGACTAGCGGTTGGATGGGGCAGTTCTTC. This encodes CASSQDGTSGWMGQFF.

This clonotype was found a few times. The chain joins TRBV12-3 or TRBV12-4 to TRBJ2-3, with D unresolved. The V and J ends lost 5 bases and 2 bases respectively, with 14 bases between them. The CDR3 has 15 residues. The CDR3 reads CASSPYRPDTDTQYF. The CDR3 DNA is TGTGCCAGCAGTCCTTACCGACCCGACACAGATACGCAGTATTTT.